The 3 T cell receptor beta chains reported below all come from one sample, sequenced in a study of blood T cell repertoires in COVID-19. The protocol was immunoSEQ multiplex PCR, while the TCRdb copy is restricted to in-frame clones and leaves out a portion. This repertoire shows 70,000 to 80,000 clones, roughly three quarters found once; its top ten account for approximately 12%. Sequenced input: peripheral blood. These receptors all stem from a human donor in a cohort sampled during active COVID-19.

This clone came up a few times. The rearrangement uses TRBV5-6 and TRBJ2-3, with TRBD2 matching 7 bases. Germline V gene data show CDR1 as SGHDT and CDR2 as YYEEEE. The CDR3 contains 15 residues. V lost 1 base, J lost 1 base, and 3 bases stayed unmatched. The CDR3 DNA follows: TGTGCCAGCAGCTTGCTCGCGGGGGGCACAGATACGCAGTATTTT. Encoded protein: CASSLLAGGTDTQYF.

This clone was counted between two and nine times. V gene TRBV7-3 combines with J gene TRBJ2-1, with TRBD2 matching over 8 bases. After removal of 2 bases from V and 5 bases from J, the junction contained 5 bases not matched to a gene. Germline CDR1 SGHTA, CDR2 FQGTGA. This CDR3 is 15 amino acids long. The CDR3 region is CASSLPGLEDNEQFF. CDR3 in DNA: TGTGCCAGCAGCTTACCGGGACTAGAGGACAATGAGCAGTTCTTC.

V is TRBV6-5 and J is TRBJ2-3, with 7 bases matching TRBD2. Germline V gives CDR1 MNHEY, CDR2 SVGAGI. The CDR3 sequence is 15 residues long. With V trimmed by 2 bases and J by 4 bases, 6 bases remained unmatched. CDR3 loop: CASSYGGGPPDTQYF. Here the CDR3 DNA reads TGTGCCAGCAGTTACGGGGGAGGGCCCCCAGATACGCAGTATTTT.